These T cell receptor beta chains were read from a single sample in a study of cytomegalovirus exposure and HLA in healthy donors. Clones were read by immunoSEQ multiplex PCR, and TCRdb kept only the in-frame ones, dropping some. Among 200,000 to 300,000 clones, less than 90% were seen once, and the ten largest hold 12%. Input material: PBMCs. These receptors came from a man younger than 30 in good health and CMV-seropositive. Both conserved end residues are part of each CDR3.

TRBV7-8,TRBJ2-5,CASSSGLKETQYF
TRBV5-1,TRBJ2-7,CASSASTSGSFHEQYF
TRBV5-1,TRBJ2-1,CASSAGLAGVNEQFF
TRBV18,TRBJ1-2,CASSPPVTGYGGYTF
TRBV27,TRBJ1-2,CASSLSGLFSGYTF
TRBV7-5,TRBJ1-5,CANPGGDQPQHF
TRBV9,TRBJ2-3,CASNPGPSTDTQYF
TRBV12-5,TRBJ2-3,CASAISGSRVGTQYF
TRBV6-6,TRBJ2-5,CASSYSPGGGEETQYF
TRBV29-1,TRBJ2-3,CSVGRGPDTQYF
TRBV9,TRBJ2-3,CASSVVAGSSTDTQYF
TRBV4-1,TRBJ2-1,CASSQEARAGEQFF
TRBV30,TRBJ2-2,CAWTNQGLRSGELFF